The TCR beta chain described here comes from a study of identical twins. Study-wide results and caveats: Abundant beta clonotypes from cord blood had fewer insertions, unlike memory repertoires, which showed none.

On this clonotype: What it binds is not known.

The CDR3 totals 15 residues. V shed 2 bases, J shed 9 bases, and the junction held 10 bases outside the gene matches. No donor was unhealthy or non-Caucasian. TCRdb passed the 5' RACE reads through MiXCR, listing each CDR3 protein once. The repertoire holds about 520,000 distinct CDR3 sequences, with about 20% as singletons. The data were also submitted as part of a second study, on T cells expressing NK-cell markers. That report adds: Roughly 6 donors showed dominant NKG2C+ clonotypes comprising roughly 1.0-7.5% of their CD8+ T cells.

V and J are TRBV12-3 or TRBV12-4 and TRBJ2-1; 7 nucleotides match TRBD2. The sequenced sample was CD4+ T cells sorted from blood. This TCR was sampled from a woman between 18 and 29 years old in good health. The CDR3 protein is CASSLPSGVFTEQFF. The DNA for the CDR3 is TGTGCCAGCAGTTTACCGAGCGGGGTTTTCACTGAGCAGTTCTTC.